This T cell receptor beta chain derives from a study of blood T cell repertoires in COVID-19. Overall study context: Whether acute or convalescent, the COVID-19 samples came from the United States, Italy and Spain. In each case, the material was cDNA or gDNA derived from T cells, B-cell-depleted T cells, or PBMCs.

The ends lost 6 bases at V and 3 bases at J; junction bases unmatched: 3. CDR3 length equals 13 residues. Germline lookup yields CDR1 MDHEN and CDR2 SYDVKM. Profiled with immunoSEQ multiplex PCR; TCRdb holds only in-frame clones, not every one. The table includes approximately 240,000 clones, about 88% detected once. This clone has just a few counts. The sequenced material came from peripheral blood. The genes are TRBV28 and TRBJ1-2, with TRBD1 matching over 8 bases. This clonotype was obtained from a man aged 50 to 60 who had recovered from COVID-19. CDR3 amino acids: CASRLGQDYGYTF. In DNA, the CDR3 is TGTGCCAGCAGGCTGGGACAGGACTATGGCTACACCTTC.